This TCR beta chain was sequenced during a study of T cells in Graves' hyperthyroidism and ophthalmopathy. The CDR3 is 14 amino acids. The V and J ends lost 0 bases and 4 bases, in that order; junction bases with no gene match: 4. CDR1 is DFQATT, CDR2 SNEGSKA, per germline (reference sequence). This clonotype was recorded at least ten times. RNA transcripts served as the template for amplifying TCR beta CDR3 regions. The HTBI primer set served for first-round RT-PCR of the TCR CDR3. TCRdb re-analysed the multiplex PCR reads in MiXCR, keeping a single row per CDR3 protein. The repertoire holds approximately 380,000 distinct CDR3 sequences, with 15% to 20% as singletons.

The rearrangement links TRBV20-1 to TRBJ1-1, with 8 nucleotides matching TRBD1. The receptor comes from a man between 18 and 35 years old with Graves' ophthalmopathy. The sample was blood. Written as DNA, the CDR3 is TGCAGTGCTAGAGACCTGACAGGGGTCACTGAAGCTTTCTTT. Amino acids: CSARDLTGVTEAFF.